The present T cell receptor (beta chain) was sequenced within a study of T cells after yellow fever vaccination. Overall study results and limits: Faster peaking, at day 5 versus 15, marked a secondary response that was weaker.

TCR cDNA, made by 5'RACE template switching, carried an added universal primer site and UMIs. Using its own MiXCR run on the 5' RACE reads, TCRdb lists one record per CDR3 protein. The sample holds some 130,000 distinct CDR3 sequences, roughly 6.7% seen once. Between the trimmed V and J ends, which lost 1 base and 7 bases, there was a span of 11 bases. The CDR3 spans 13 residues. Germline values: CDR1 SGHAT, CDR2 FQNNGV. This clonotype was observed many times. What it recognizes is unknown. This TCR was recovered from a man aged 30 to 45 who received the YFV17D yellow fever vaccine. The sequencing used CD4+ T cells sorted from PBMCs, collected 10 days after the yellow fever booster vaccination. The chain uses TRBV11-2 and TRBJ2-7; D uncertain. CDR3 DNA sequence: TGTGCCAGCAGCTTAGGTTTTTCGGAAGAGCAGTACTTC. As protein: CASSLGFSEEQYF.